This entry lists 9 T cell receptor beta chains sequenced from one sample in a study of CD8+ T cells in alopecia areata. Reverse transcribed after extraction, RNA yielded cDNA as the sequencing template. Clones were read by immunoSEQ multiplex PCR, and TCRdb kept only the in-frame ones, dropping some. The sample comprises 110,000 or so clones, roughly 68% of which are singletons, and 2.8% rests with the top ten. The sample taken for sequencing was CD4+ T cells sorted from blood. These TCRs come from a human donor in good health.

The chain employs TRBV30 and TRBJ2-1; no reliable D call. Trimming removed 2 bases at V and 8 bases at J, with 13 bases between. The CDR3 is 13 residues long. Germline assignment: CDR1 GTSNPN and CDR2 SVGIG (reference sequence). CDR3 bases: TGTGCCTGGAGTAATCTGAATCTATATGAGCAGTTCTTC. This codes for CAWSNLNLYEQFF.

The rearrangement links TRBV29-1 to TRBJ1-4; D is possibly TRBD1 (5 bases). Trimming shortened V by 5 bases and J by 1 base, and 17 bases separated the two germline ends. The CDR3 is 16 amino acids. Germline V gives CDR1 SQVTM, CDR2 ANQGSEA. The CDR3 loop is CSVMGRRDQTNEKLFF. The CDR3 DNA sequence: TGCAGCGTTATGGGACGGAGAGATCAAACTAATGAAAAACTGTTTTTT.

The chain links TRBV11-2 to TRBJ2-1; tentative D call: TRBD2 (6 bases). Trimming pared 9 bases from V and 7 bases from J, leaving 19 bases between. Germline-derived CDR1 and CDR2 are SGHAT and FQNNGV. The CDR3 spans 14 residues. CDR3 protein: CASRPAAGGNEQFF. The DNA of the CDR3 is TGTGCCAGTCGCCCTGCGGCTGGGGGGAATGAGCAGTTCTTC.

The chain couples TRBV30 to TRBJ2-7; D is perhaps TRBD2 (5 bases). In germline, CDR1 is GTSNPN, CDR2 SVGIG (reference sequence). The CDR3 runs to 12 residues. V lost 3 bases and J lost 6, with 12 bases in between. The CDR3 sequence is CAWSLNSGEQYF. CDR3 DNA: TGTGCCTGGAGCCTCAACAGCGGCGAGCAGTACTTC. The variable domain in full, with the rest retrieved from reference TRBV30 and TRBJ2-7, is SQTIHQWPATLVQPVGSPLSLECTVEGTSNPNLYWYRQAAGRGLQLLFYSVGIGQISSEVPQNLSASRPQDRQFILSSKKLLLSDSGFYLCAWSLNSGEQYFGPGTRLTVT.

The CDR3, as DNA: TGTGCCTGGAGTAAAACAGGGACCTCTGGAAACACCATATATTTT. Protein product: CAWSKTGTSGNTIYF. V usage is TRBV30 and J usage is TRBJ1-3, with D possibly TRBD1 on 6 matching bases. The CDR3 extends over 15 amino acids. V shed 2 bases and J shed 0 bases, with 11 bases lying between them. CDR1 and CDR2 (germline): GTSNPN, SVGIG (reference sequence). The full variable domain, rest sourced from reference TRBV30 and TRBJ1-3, is SQTIHQWPATLVQPVGSPLSLECTVEGTSNPNLYWYRQAAGRGLQLLFYSVGIGQISSEVPQNLSASRPQDRQFILSSKKLLLSDSGFYLCAWSKTGTSGNTIYFGEGSWLTVV.

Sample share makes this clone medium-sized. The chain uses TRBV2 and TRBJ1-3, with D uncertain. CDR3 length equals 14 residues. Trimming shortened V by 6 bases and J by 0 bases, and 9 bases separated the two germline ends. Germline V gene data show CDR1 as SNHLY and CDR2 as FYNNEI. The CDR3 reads CASSPSDSGNTIYF. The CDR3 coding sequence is TGTGCCAGCAGCCCCTCCGACTCTGGAAACACCATATATTTT.

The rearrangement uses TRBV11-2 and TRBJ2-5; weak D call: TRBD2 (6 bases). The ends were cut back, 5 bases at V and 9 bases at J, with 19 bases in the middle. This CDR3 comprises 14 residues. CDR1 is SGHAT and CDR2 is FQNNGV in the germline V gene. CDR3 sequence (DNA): TGTGCCAGCAGCACACACCGGGACTCGTCGGCCCAGTACTTC. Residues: CASSTHRDSSAQYF.

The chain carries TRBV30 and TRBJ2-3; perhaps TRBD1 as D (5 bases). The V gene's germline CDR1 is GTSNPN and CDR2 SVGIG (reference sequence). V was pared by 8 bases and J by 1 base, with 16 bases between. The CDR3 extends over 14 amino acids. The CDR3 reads CAAWGFLGTDTQYF. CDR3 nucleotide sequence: TGTGCCGCGTGGGGCTTTTTGGGCACAGATACGCAGTATTTT.

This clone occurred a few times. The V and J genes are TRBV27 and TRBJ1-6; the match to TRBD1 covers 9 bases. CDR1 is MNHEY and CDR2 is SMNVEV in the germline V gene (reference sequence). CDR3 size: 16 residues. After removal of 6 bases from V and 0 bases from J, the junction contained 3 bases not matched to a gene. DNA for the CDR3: TGTGCCAGCAGCTGGGGACAGGGCTCCTATAATTCACCCCTCCACTTT. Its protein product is CASSWGQGSYNSPLHF.